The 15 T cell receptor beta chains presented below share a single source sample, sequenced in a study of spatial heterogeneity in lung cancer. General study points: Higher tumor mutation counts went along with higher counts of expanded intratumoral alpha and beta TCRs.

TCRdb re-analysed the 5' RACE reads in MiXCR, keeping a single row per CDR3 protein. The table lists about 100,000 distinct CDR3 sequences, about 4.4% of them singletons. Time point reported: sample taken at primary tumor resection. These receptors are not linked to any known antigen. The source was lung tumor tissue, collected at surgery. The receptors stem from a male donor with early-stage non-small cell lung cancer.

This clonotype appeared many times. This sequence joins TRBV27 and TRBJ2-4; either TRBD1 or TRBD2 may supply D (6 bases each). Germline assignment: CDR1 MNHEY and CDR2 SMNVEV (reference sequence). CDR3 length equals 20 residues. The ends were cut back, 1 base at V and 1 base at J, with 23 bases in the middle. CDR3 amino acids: CASSLYGGTSLAYAKNIQYF. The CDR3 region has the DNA TGTGCCAGCAGTTTATATGGAGGGACATCCCTGGCTTATGCCAAAAACATTCAGTACTTC.

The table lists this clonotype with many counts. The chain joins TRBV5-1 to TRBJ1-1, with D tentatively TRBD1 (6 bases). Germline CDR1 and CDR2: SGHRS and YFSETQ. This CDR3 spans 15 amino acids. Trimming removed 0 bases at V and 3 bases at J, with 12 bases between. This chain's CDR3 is CASSLGQDWDTEAFF. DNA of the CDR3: TGCGCCAGCAGCTTGGGACAGGATTGGGACACTGAAGCTTTCTTT.

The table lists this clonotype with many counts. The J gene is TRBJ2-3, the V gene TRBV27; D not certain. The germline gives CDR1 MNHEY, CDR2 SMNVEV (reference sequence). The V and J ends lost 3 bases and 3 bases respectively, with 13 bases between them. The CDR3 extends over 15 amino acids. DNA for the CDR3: TGTGCCAGCAGTTTTTCCCATTTGTCGACAGATACGCAGTATTTT. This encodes CASSFSHLSTDTQYF.

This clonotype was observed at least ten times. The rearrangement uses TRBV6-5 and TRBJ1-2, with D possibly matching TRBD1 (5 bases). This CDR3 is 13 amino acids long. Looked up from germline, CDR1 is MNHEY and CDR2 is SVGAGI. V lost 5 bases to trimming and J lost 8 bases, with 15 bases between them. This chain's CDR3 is CASSQQGVGGYTF. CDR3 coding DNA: TGTGCCAGCAGTCAGCAGGGTGTGGGAGGCTACACCTTC.

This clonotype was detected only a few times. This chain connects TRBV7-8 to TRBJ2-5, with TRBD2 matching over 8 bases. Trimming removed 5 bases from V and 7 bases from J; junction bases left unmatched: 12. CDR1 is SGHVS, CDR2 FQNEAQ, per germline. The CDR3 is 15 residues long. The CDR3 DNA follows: TGTGCCAGCAGCCTCACAGCGGGAGACAGAGGGACCCAGTACTTC. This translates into CASSLTAGDRGTQYF. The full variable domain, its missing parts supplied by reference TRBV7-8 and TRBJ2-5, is GAGVSQSPRYKVAKRGQDVALRCDPISGHVSLFWYQQALGQGPEFLTYFQNEAQLDKSGLPSDRFFAERPEGSVSTLKIQRTQQEDSAVYLCASSLTAGDRGTQYFGPGTRLLVL.

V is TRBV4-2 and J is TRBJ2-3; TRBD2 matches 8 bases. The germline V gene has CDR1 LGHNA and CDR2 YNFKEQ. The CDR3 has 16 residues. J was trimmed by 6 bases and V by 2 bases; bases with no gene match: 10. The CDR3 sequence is CASSQTTSVGGDTQYF. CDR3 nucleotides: TGTGCCAGCAGCCAAACGACTAGCGTGGGGGGGGATACGCAGTATTTT.

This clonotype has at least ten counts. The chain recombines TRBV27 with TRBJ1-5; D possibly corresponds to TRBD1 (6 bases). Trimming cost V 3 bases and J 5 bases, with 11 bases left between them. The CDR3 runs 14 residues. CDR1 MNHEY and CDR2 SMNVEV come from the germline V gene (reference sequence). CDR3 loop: CASSFIGGYQPQHF. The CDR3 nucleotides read TGTGCCAGCAGTTTTATCGGGGGCTATCAGCCCCAGCATTTT.

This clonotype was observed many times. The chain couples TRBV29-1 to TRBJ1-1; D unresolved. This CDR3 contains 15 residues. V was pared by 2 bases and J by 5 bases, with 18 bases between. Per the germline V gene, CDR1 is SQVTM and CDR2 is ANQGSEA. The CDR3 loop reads CSVEPGGYGRTEAFF. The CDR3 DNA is TGCAGCGTTGAACCCGGTGGGTACGGCCGAACTGAAGCTTTCTTT.

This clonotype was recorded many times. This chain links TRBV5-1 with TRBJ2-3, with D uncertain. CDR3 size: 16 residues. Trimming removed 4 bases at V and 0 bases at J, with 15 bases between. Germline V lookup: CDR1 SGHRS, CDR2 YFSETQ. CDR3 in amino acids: CASSPYSRPSTDTQYF. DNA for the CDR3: TGCGCCAGCAGCCCCTACTCGCGTCCTAGCACAGATACGCAGTATTTT. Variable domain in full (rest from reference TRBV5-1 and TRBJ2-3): KAGVTQTPRYLIKTRGQQVTLSCSPISGHRSVSWYQQTPGQGLQFLFEYFSETQRNKGNFPGRFSGRQFSNSRSEMNVSTLELGDSALYLCASSPYSRPSTDTQYFGPGTRLTVL.

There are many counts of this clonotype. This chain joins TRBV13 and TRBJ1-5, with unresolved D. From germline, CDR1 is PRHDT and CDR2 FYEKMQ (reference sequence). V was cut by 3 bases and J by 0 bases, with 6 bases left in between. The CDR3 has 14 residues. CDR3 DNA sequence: TGTGCCAGCAGCTTGGGAACTAGCAATCAGCCCCAGCATTTT. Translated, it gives CASSLGTSNQPQHF.

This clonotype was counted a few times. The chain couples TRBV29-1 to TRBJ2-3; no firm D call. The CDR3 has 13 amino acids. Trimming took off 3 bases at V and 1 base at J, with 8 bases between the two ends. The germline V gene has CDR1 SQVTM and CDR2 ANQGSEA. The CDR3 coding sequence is TGCAGCGTTGAGGCCCGGGGCACAGATACGCAGTATTTT. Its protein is CSVEARGTDTQYF.

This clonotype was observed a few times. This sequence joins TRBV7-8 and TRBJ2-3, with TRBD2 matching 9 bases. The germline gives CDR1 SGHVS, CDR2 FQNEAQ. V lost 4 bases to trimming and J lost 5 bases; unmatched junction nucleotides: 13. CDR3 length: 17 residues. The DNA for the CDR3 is TGTGCCAGCAGCTCGCTAGCGGGGCACGACGATGAAGATACGCAGTATTTT. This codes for CASSSLAGHDDEDTQYF.

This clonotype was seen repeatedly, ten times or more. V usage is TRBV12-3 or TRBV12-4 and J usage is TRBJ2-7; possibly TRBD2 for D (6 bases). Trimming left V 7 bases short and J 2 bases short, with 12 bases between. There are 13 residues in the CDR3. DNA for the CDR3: TGTGCCAGCAATACGGGACTCACCTACGAGCAGTACTTC. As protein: CASNTGLTYEQYF.

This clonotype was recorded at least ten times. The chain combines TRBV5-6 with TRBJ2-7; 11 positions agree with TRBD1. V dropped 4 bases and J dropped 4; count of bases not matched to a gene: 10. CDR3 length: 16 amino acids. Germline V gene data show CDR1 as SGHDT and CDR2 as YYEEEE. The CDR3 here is CASSPMTGTGGYEQYF. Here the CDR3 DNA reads TGTGCCAGCAGCCCTATGACCGGGACAGGGGGTTACGAGCAGTACTTC.

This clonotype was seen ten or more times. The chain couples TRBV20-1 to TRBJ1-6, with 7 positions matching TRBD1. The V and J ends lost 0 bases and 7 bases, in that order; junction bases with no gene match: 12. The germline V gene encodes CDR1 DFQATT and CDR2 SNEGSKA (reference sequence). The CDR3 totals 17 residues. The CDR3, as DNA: TGCAGTGCTAGAGATGCCTCTAGGGACAGCAAAAATTCACCCCTCCACTTT. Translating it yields CSARDASRDSKNSPLHF.